A selection of T cell receptor beta chains follows, all from one sample in a study of OX40 agonist ivuxolimab in advanced cancers. Some clones are missing from TCRdb's copy, which holds only in-frame ones; the method was immunoSEQ multiplex PCR. In the table there are more than 50,000 clones, 70% to 80% of which are singletons. Sample: CD4+ or CD8+ T cells sorted from blood, taken in a trial of the OX40 agonist ivuxolimab. The receptor source for this set is an adult with an advanced solid tumor such as melanoma, head and neck, liver or kidney cancer. The CDR3 runs from the conserved cysteine through the conserved F or W. A D gene is named only where the DNA matches it firmly. Clone sizes are given selectively: once, few, many, or a class where the clone is expanded.

CDR3: CASSLPLATNEKLFF
DNA: TGTGCCAGCAGCCTCCCCCTTGCAACTAATGAAAAACTGTTTTTT
J: TRBJ1-4
D: -
size: -
V: TRBV11-3
length: 15

CDR3: CASSPRVAWDTDTQYF
DNA: TGTGCCAGCAGTCCCCGAGTAGCGTGGGACACAGATACGCAGTATTTT
J: TRBJ2-3
D: -
size: -
V: TRBV28
length: 16

CDR3: CASSKVKPRGNQPQHF
DNA: TGTGCCAGCAGCAAAGTCAAGCCAAGGGGCAATCAGCCCCAGCATTTT
J: TRBJ1-5
D: -
size: -
V: TRBV21-1
length: 16

CDR3: CASSSTGNAEAFF
DNA: TGTGCCAGCAGCTCTACAGGGAACGCTGAAGCTTTCTTT
J: TRBJ1-1
D: -
size: -
V: TRBV11-2
length: 13

CDR3: CASSSRRSYEQYF
DNA: TGTGCCAGCAGTTCAAGAAGGTCCTACGAGCAGTACTTC
J: TRBJ2-7
D: -
size: -
V: TRBV7-2
length: 13

CDR3: CASSAGFSTEAFF
DNA: TGTGCCAGCAGTGCAGGGTTCAGCACTGAAGCTTTCTTT
J: TRBJ1-1
D: -
size: once
V: TRBV2
length: 13

CDR3: CASSESDVSRETQYF
DNA: TGCGCCAGCAGTGAATCCGATGTCTCGCGGGAGACCCAGTACTTC
J: TRBJ2-5
D: -
size: -
V: TRBV10-1
length: 15

CDR3: CASSQDKVGQGAVYGYTF
DNA: TGTGCCAGCAGCCAAGACAAAGTGGGACAGGGGGCAGTCTATGGCTACACCTTC
J: TRBJ1-2
D: TRBD1
size: -
V: TRBV4-2
length: 18

CDR3: CASSYAHGQWNTEAFF
DNA: TGTGCCAGCAGTTACGCGCACGGACAGTGGAACACTGAAGCTTTCTTT
J: TRBJ1-1
D: -
size: few
V: TRBV6-5
length: 16

CDR3: CASSLVWDEEGETQYF
DNA: TGTGCCAGCAGCTTAGTTTGGGACGAAGAGGGAGAGACCCAGTACTTC
J: TRBJ2-5
D: -
size: -
V: TRBV11-2
length: 16

CDR3: CASSLALSSYNEQFF
DNA: TGTGCCAGCAGTCTAGCGTTGAGCTCCTACAATGAGCAGTTCTTC
J: TRBJ2-1
D: -
size: -
V: TRBV6-5
length: 15

CDR3: CASTHGSTVGNEQFF
DNA: TGTGCCAGTACCCATGGGTCGACAGTCGGCAATGAGCAGTTCTTC
J: TRBJ2-1
D: -
size: -
V: TRBV19
length: 15

CDR3: CASSLRGQGTEAFF
DNA: TGTGCCAGCAGTTTACGGGGGCAAGGAACTGAAGCTTTCTTT
J: TRBJ1-1
D: -
size: -
V: TRBV27
length: 14

CDR3: CASSPNIAKNIQYF
DNA: TGTGCCAGCAGCCCTAACATAGCCAAAAACATTCAGTACTTC
J: TRBJ2-4
D: -
size: -
V: TRBV7-6
length: 14

CDR3: CASTAQYNEQFF
DNA: TGTGCCAGCACCGCCCAATACAATGAGCAGTTCTTC
J: TRBJ2-1
D: -
size: -
V: TRBV7-2
length: 12

CDR3: CASSVEGAENTEAFF
DNA: TGTGCCAGCAGCGTAGAAGGGGCGGAGAACACTGAAGCTTTCTTT
J: TRBJ1-1
D: -
size: -
V: TRBV9
length: 15

CDR3: CASSLDASNTDTQYF
DNA: TGTGCCAGCAGTTTAGACGCTTCCAACACAGATACGCAGTATTTT
J: TRBJ2-3
D: -
size: -
V: TRBV27
length: 15

CDR3: CASSARTGRTYEQYF
DNA: TGTGCCAGCAGTGCCCGGACAGGGAGGACCTACGAGCAGTACTTC
J: TRBJ2-7
D: TRBD1
size: -
V: TRBV2
length: 15

CDR3: CASQQYSNQPQHF
DNA: TGTGCCAGCCAACAATATAGCAATCAGCCCCAGCATTTT
J: TRBJ1-5
D: -
size: -
V: TRBV6-1
length: 13

CDR3: CASSQVWGNSGANVLTF
DNA: TGCGCCAGCAGCCAAGTATGGGGAAACTCTGGGGCCAACGTCCTGACTTTC
J: TRBJ2-6
D: -
size: -
V: TRBV4-1
length: 17

CDR3: CASSPNMVPYNEQFF
DNA: TGTGCCAGCAGTCCAAACATGGTACCCTACAATGAGCAGTTCTTC
J: TRBJ2-1
D: -
size: once
V: TRBV27
length: 15

CDR3: CASSVVNEQFF
DNA: TGTGCCAGCAGCGTTGTTAATGAGCAGTTCTTC
J: TRBJ2-1
D: -
size: -
V: TRBV9
length: 11

CDR3: CASSPPTSGRAGTDTQYF
DNA: TGTGCCAGCTCACCACCCACTAGCGGGAGGGCCGGCACAGATACGCAGTATTTT
J: TRBJ2-3
D: TRBD2
size: -
V: TRBV18
length: 18

CDR3: CATSPSKANDEKLFF
DNA: TGTGCCACCAGCCCCAGTAAAGCAAACGATGAAAAACTGTTTTTT
J: TRBJ1-4
D: -
size: -
V: TRBV15
length: 15

CDR3: CASRLISGTNEKLFF
DNA: TGTGCCAGCAGACTAATTTCGGGAACTAATGAAAAACTGTTTTTT
J: TRBJ1-4
D: -
size: -
V: TRBV7-9
length: 15

CDR3: CASSLGLAGGQETQYF
DNA: TGCGCCAGCAGCTTGGGACTAGCGGGGGGCCAAGAGACCCAGTACTTC
J: TRBJ2-5
D: TRBD2
size: once
V: TRBV5-1
length: 16

CDR3: CASSSGSRGNTIYF
DNA: TGTGCCAGCAGCTCAGGTTCCAGGGGAAACACCATATATTTT
J: TRBJ1-3
D: -
size: once
V: TRBV11-2
length: 14

CDR3: CASSGLAAYNEQFF
DNA: TGTGCCAGTAGTGGACTAGCGGCCTACAATGAGCAGTTCTTC
J: TRBJ2-1
D: TRBD2
size: -
V: TRBV19
length: 14

CDR3: CASSYSNELGNTEAFF
DNA: TGTGCCAGCAGTTACTCCAACGAACTGGGTAACACTGAAGCTTTCTTT
J: TRBJ1-1
D: -
size: -
V: TRBV6-5
length: 16

CDR3: CASSEGAGEADTQYF
DNA: TGTGCCAGCAGTGAAGGCGCGGGAGAAGCAGATACGCAGTATTTT
J: TRBJ2-3
D: TRBD2
size: -
V: TRBV2
length: 15

CDR3: CASSPSVASYNEQFF
DNA: TGTGCCAGCTCACCATCGGTAGCCTCCTACAATGAGCAGTTCTTC
J: TRBJ2-1
D: -
size: -
V: TRBV18
length: 15

CDR3: CASSLRHEQYF
DNA: TGTGCCAGCAGTTTACGTCACGAGCAGTACTTC
J: TRBJ2-7
D: -
size: -
V: TRBV27
length: 11

CDR3: CASTLDSASTDTQYF
DNA: TGTGCCAGCACCCTGGACAGCGCAAGCACAGATACGCAGTATTTT
J: TRBJ2-3
D: -
size: -
V: TRBV6-1
length: 15

CDR3: CASSMTAGSPSEAFF
DNA: TGTGCCAGTAGTATGACGGCAGGGAGTCCTTCTGAAGCTTTCTTT
J: TRBJ1-1
D: -
size: -
V: TRBV19
length: 15

CDR3: CASSLDQHRNRRSPFF
DNA: TGCGCCAGCAGCTTGGATCAGCACAGAAATCGACGTTCGCCTTTCTTT
J: TRBJ1-1
D: -
size: -
V: TRBV5-1
length: 16

CDR3: CASSSSGRTNEQFF
DNA: TGTGCCAGCAGCTCATCGGGACGAACCAATGAGCAGTTCTTC
J: TRBJ2-1
D: -
size: -
V: TRBV5-1
length: 14

CDR3: CASSIAPGRSNYGYTF
DNA: TGTGCCAGTAGTATAGCCCCGGGGAGGTCCAACTATGGCTACACCTTC
J: TRBJ1-2
D: -
size: -
V: TRBV19
length: 16

CDR3: CASSLTTSGGAGTYNEQFF
DNA: TGTGCCAGCAGCTTAACCACTAGCGGGGGGGCGGGCACCTACAATGAGCAGTTCTTC
J: TRBJ2-1
D: TRBD2
size: -
V: TRBV7-6
length: 19

CDR3: CATSRIDSFRSYNEQFF
DNA: TGTGCCACCAGCAGGATCGACAGCTTTAGGTCCTACAATGAGCAGTTCTTC
J: TRBJ2-1
D: -
size: -
V: TRBV15
length: 17

CDR3: CASSVASGSSETQYF
DNA: TGTGCCAGTAGTGTCGCTAGCGGGAGTAGCGAGACCCAGTACTTC
J: TRBJ2-5
D: TRBD2
size: -
V: TRBV19
length: 15

CDR3: CASQTTGVDEQFF
DNA: TGTGCCAGCCAAACGACAGGGGTCGATGAGCAGTTCTTC
J: TRBJ2-1
D: TRBD1
size: few
V: TRBV18
length: 13

CDR3: CASVDRAGEQYF
DNA: TGTGCCAGCGTGGACAGGGCGGGCGAGCAGTACTTC
J: TRBJ2-7
D: TRBD1
size: once
V: TRBV19
length: 12

CDR3: CASSQGYSLYGYTF
DNA: TGTGCCAGCAGCCAAGGCTACTCCCTCTATGGCTACACCTTC
J: TRBJ1-2
D: -
size: -
V: TRBV14
length: 14

CDR3: CAIAAGNTGELFF
DNA: TGTGCCATTGCAGCGGGTAACACCGGGGAGCTGTTTTTT
J: TRBJ2-2
D: -
size: -
V: TRBV19
length: 13

CDR3: CASSLRRDRSHSGNTIYF
DNA: TGTGCCAGCTCCCTCAGGAGGGACAGGAGTCACTCTGGAAACACCATATATTTT
J: TRBJ1-3
D: TRBD1
size: -
V: TRBV18
length: 18

CDR3: CASREDRGKNGYTF
DNA: TGCGCCAGCAGGGAGGACAGGGGGAAGAACGGCTACACCTTC
J: TRBJ1-2
D: TRBD1
size: -
V: TRBV10-2
length: 14

CDR3: CASSQDVGVGEQYF
DNA: TGCGCCAGCAGCCAGGACGTGGGGGTGGGGGAGCAGTACTTC
J: TRBJ2-7
D: -
size: -
V: TRBV4-1
length: 14

CDR3: CASRSPGQAQETQYF
DNA: TGTGCCAGCAGGAGCCCGGGACAGGCCCAAGAGACCCAGTACTTC
J: TRBJ2-5
D: TRBD1
size: -
V: TRBV6-1
length: 15

CDR3: CASRTGTGVYGYTF
DNA: TGTGCCAGCAGAACCGGGACAGGGGTCTATGGCTACACCTTC
J: TRBJ1-2
D: TRBD1
size: -
V: TRBV2
length: 14

CDR3: CASGRGALNTIYF
DNA: TGTGCCAGCGGGCGGGGGGCCTTAAACACCATATATTTT
J: TRBJ1-3
D: -
size: -
V: TRBV6-5
length: 13

CDR3: CARPSLGNYEQYF
DNA: TGTGCCAGACCGTCCCTAGGGAACTACGAGCAGTACTTC
J: TRBJ2-7
D: -
size: -
V: TRBV21-1
length: 13

CDR3: CASKYHNTIYF
DNA: TGTGCCAGCAAATACCACAACACCATATATTTT
J: TRBJ1-3
D: -
size: few
V: TRBV2
length: 11

CDR3: CASSPGTSRAAYEQYF
DNA: TGTGCCAGCAGCCCTGGGACTTCCCGCGCGGCCTACGAGCAGTACTTC
J: TRBJ2-7
D: -
size: -
V: TRBV28
length: 16

CDR3: CASSPRTGGPMEGYTF
DNA: TGTGCCAGCAGCCCGCGAACAGGGGGCCCCATGGAAGGCTACACCTTC
J: TRBJ1-2
D: TRBD1
size: -
V: TRBV7-8
length: 16

CDR3: CASSQGTGADTEAFF
DNA: TGCGCCAGCAGCCAAGGCACAGGGGCCGACACTGAAGCTTTCTTT
J: TRBJ1-1
D: TRBD1
size: once
V: TRBV4-3
length: 15

CDR3: CASSLDSSYNEQFF
DNA: TGCGCCAGCAGCTTGGACAGTTCCTACAATGAGCAGTTCTTC
J: TRBJ2-1
D: -
size: -
V: TRBV5-1
length: 14

CDR3: CASSLGRHNTGELFF
DNA: TGTGCCAGCAGCTTAGGCAGACACAACACCGGGGAGCTGTTTTTT
J: TRBJ2-2
D: -
size: -
V: TRBV11-2
length: 15

CDR3: CASSAGSNQPQHF
DNA: TGCGCCAGCAGTGCAGGGAGCAATCAGCCCCAGCATTTT
J: TRBJ1-5
D: -
size: -
V: TRBV10-2
length: 13

CDR3: CASQAFYNSPLHF
DNA: TGTGCCTCCCAGGCTTTCTATAATTCACCCCTCCACTTT
J: TRBJ1-6
D: -
size: -
V: TRBV7-8
length: 13

CDR3: CASSQDYQAKGTGELFF
DNA: TGTGCCAGCAGCCAAGATTACCAGGCCAAGGGCACCGGGGAGCTGTTTTTT
J: TRBJ2-2
D: -
size: once
V: TRBV4-2
length: 17